These 25 T cell receptor beta chains came from one sample sequenced in a study of neoadjuvant anti-PD-1 for oral cavity cancer (dated by TCRdb to the early 2020s). Library preparation used the immunoSEQ multiplex PCR assay. TCRdb holds this immuneACCESS table with in-frame rearrangements only. Some clones are missing; in checked studies, unresolved V genes explain under half, and the rest has no known cause. The sample yields tens of thousands of clones; 27% were counted once. The biggest ten clones account for 16% of the sample. The time point label, as the study defines it: after neoadjuvant nivolumab, at surgical resection. Material: tumor tissue, obtained after nivolumab (anti-PD-1) treatment. These receptor sequences come from a person between 40 and 85 years old with oral cavity squamous cell carcinoma.

This clone was counted only a few times. This chain links TRBV7-9 with TRBJ1-1; D remains unclear. Per the germline V gene, CDR1 is SEHNR and CDR2 is FQNEAQ (reference sequence). CDR3 size: 14 residues. Trimming removed 1 base from V and 3 bases from J, with 9 bases in between. CDR3 sequence: CASSLGQPHTEAFF. CDR3 nucleotides: TGTGCCAGCAGCTTAGGGCAGCCGCACACTGAAGCTTTCTTT.

The chain combines TRBV4-1 with TRBJ2-7; a possible D gene is TRBD1 (6 bases). There are 15 residues in the CDR3. Trimming shortened V by 1 base and J by 3 bases, and 13 bases separated the two germline ends. In germline, CDR1 is MGHRA, CDR2 YSYEKL. Written as DNA, the CDR3 is TGCGCCAGCAGCCAAGTCTACGGACAGATCTACGAGCAGTACTTC. It is translated as CASSQVYGQIYEQYF.

The V gene is TRBV15, the J gene TRBJ2-7; a possible D gene is TRBD2 (6 bases). V shed 3 bases and J shed 2 bases, with 14 bases lying between them. The CDR3 sequence is 15 residues long. The V gene's germline CDR1 is LNHNV and CDR2 YYDKDF (reference sequence). The CDR3 sequence is CATSRGLLRPYEQYF. The CDR3 DNA reads TGTGCCACCAGCAGGGGACTCTTGCGACCCTACGAGCAGTACTTC.

The chain carries TRBV19 and TRBJ1-5, with 11 positions matching TRBD1. The CDR3 extends over 14 amino acids. V lost 6 bases and J lost 4; bases outside the gene matches: 2. CDR1 is LNHDA and CDR2 is SQIVND in the germline V gene (reference sequence). The CDR3 is CASSGTGGNQPQHF. The DNA of the CDR3 is TGTGCCAGTAGCGGGACAGGGGGTAATCAGCCCCAGCATTTT. Complete variable domain (other parts from reference TRBV19 and TRBJ1-5): DGGITQSPKYLFRKEGQNVTLSCEQNLNHDAMYWYRQDPGQGLRLIYYSQIVNDFQKGDIAEGYSVSREKKESFPLTVTSAQKNPTAFYLCASSGTGGNQPQHFGDGTRLSIL.

The CDR3 reads CASSFSRTSFHNEQFF. The CDR3 DNA is TGTGCCAGCAGCTTTTCAAGGACTAGCTTCCACAATGAGCAGTTCTTC. This chain joins TRBV7-9 and TRBJ2-1, with TRBD2 matching over 8 bases. V shed 3 bases and J 5 bases; nucleotides not matched to a gene: 9. This CDR3 is 16 amino acids long. Per germline, CDR1 SEHNR and CDR2 FQNEAQ (reference sequence).

CDR3 amino acids: CASSFTGGASYGYTF. In DNA, the CDR3 is TGTGCCAGCAGCTTTACAGGGGGCGCCAGCTATGGCTACACCTTC. V is TRBV7-9 and J is TRBJ1-2; 9 nucleotides line up with TRBD1. Germline CDR1 SEHNR, CDR2 FQNEAQ (reference sequence). The CDR3 consists of 15 residues. V was pared by 3 bases and J by 4 bases, with 6 bases of the junction left unmatched.

In this sample, this clone turned up once. The chain's CDR3 is CASSQQAGTTQGYEQYF. DNA of the CDR3: TGTGCCAGCAGCCAACAAGCGGGGACGACTCAGGGCTACGAGCAGTACTTC. The J gene is TRBJ2-7, the V gene TRBV4-2; TRBD2 agrees at 7 bases. Unmatched junction bases numbered 13, after V lost 2 bases and J lost 3 bases. The germline V gene encodes CDR1 LGHNA and CDR2 YNFKEQ. The CDR3 is 17 amino acids.

J is TRBJ2-5 and V is TRBV19; 7 bases match TRBD2. The CDR3 covers 16 residues. The V gene end was trimmed by 6 bases and the J gene end by 1 base; junction bases not matched to a gene: 11. Germline-derived CDR1 and CDR2 are LNHDA and SQIVND (reference sequence). The CDR3 is CASSSKKLASQETQYF. The CDR3, as DNA: TGTGCCAGTAGCTCCAAGAAACTAGCGTCCCAAGAGACCCAGTACTTC.

CDR3 region: CASSLKTGVGNQPQHF. The CDR3 nucleotides are TGCGCCAGCAGCCTCAAGACAGGGGTTGGGAACCAGCCCCAGCATTTT. The J gene is TRBJ1-5, the V gene TRBV4-1, with 8 bases matching TRBD1. The V and J ends lost 4 bases and 7 bases, in that order; junction bases with no gene match: 12. Germline CDR1 is MGHRA and CDR2 is YSYEKL. The CDR3 is 16 residues long.

This clone has just a few counts. The CDR3 protein is CASSPSYTGTGTDTQYF. The CDR3 DNA is TGTGCCAGCAGTCCCTCCTATACCGGGACAGGGACAGATACGCAGTATTTT. V is TRBV28 and J is TRBJ2-3; 9 positions agree with TRBD1. The CDR3 contains 17 residues. J lost 3 bases, V lost 5 bases, and 12 bases had no gene match. The V gene's germline CDR1 is MDHEN and CDR2 SYDVKM.

This chain uses TRBV11-2 with TRBJ2-7; D unresolved. Between the trimmed V and J ends, which lost 5 bases and 3 bases, there was a span of 11 bases. The CDR3 length is 13 residues. Per germline, CDR1 SGHAT and CDR2 FQNNGV. CDR3: CASSPRFLYEQYF. Here the CDR3 DNA reads TGTGCCAGCAGCCCCCGGTTCCTCTACGAGCAGTACTTC.

In its sample, this clone was seen a few times. The J gene is TRBJ2-5, the V gene TRBV20-1, with D tentatively TRBD1 (6 bases). Germline V gives CDR1 DFQATT, CDR2 SNEGSKA (reference sequence). This CDR3 comprises 11 residues. The germline V and J ends were trimmed by 3 bases and 5 bases, with 7 bases remaining between them. CDR3 in amino acids: CSASQGETQYF. The CDR3 DNA reads as TGCAGTGCTAGCCAGGGGGAGACCCAGTACTTC.

This CDR3 reads CASSQEGGKCAGELFF. The CDR3 DNA sequence: TGTGCCAGCAGCCAAGAGGGGGGCAAATGCGCCGGGGAGCTGTTTTTT. V gene TRBV4-2 combines with J gene TRBJ2-2; D assignment may be TRBD1 or TRBD2 (6 bases each). Germline loops: CDR1 LGHNA, CDR2 YNFKEQ. The CDR3 covers 16 residues. Trimming took 0 bases from V and 6 from J, leaving 14 bases between them.

A few counts support this clone. The rearrangement uses TRBV28 and TRBJ1-3, with a tentative D call TRBD1 (6 bases). The length of the CDR3 is 14 residues. Trimming stripped 5 bases from V and 4 bases from J, with 12 bases between. CDR1 is MDHEN, CDR2 SYDVKM, per germline. DNA for the CDR3: TGTGCCAGCAGTCCCGGACAGCTGGGAAACACCATATATTTT. It yields the protein CASSPGQLGNTIYF.

CDR3 in amino acids: CASSQGSRGSYNSPLHF. The CDR3 DNA reads as TGCGCCAGCAGCCAGGGTTCGAGGGGGTCCTATAATTCACCCCTCCACTTT. The chain joins TRBV4-1 to TRBJ1-6, with D perhaps matching TRBD1 (6 bases). V lost 3 bases to trimming and J lost 1 base, with 13 bases between them. CDR1 and CDR2 from the germline V gene are MGHRA and YSYEKL. The CDR3 is 17 amino acids.

A few counts support this clone. The rearrangement uses TRBV4-2 and TRBJ1-2; D ambiguous. CDR3 length equals 14 residues. Looked up from germline, CDR1 is LGHNA and CDR2 is YNFKEQ. The V gene lost 4 bases and the J gene lost 2 bases, with 11 bases spanning the gap. CDR3 residues: CASSPDQENYGYTF. The CDR3 bases are TGTGCCAGCAGCCCTGATCAGGAGAACTATGGCTACACCTTC.

This rearrangement joins TRBV7-9 to TRBJ2-7; 7 bases are a match to TRBD2. This CDR3 is built from 17 residues. Germline V gene lookup returns CDR1 SEHNR and CDR2 FQNEAQ (reference sequence). Trimming cost V 5 bases and J 5 bases; bases outside gene matches: 18. For the CDR3, the DNA is TGTGCCAGCAGCCCCCCCCTCCGGGGCGGGAGACGCAACGAGCAGTACTTC. It specifies CASSPPLRGGRRNEQYF.

The V and J genes are TRBV5-1 and TRBJ2-2; possible D gene TRBD2, 6 bases. V was pared by 2 bases and J by 0 bases, with 8 bases between. CDR1 is SGHRS and CDR2 is YFSETQ in the germline V gene. This CDR3 is built from 15 residues. CDR3 region: CASSFGGTNTGELFF. The CDR3 nucleotides are TGCGCCAGCAGCTTTGGCGGGACGAACACCGGGGAGCTGTTTTTT.

CDR3 sequence (DNA): TGTGCCAGCAGTTTAGCCACACAGACTAGCAATCAGCCCCAGCATTTT. Translated: CASSLATQTSNQPQHF. This chain connects TRBV28 to TRBJ1-5; D is unresolved. V dropped 2 bases and J dropped 0 bases, with 11 bases sitting between them. The CDR3 consists of 16 residues. Germline lookup yields CDR1 MDHEN and CDR2 SYDVKM.

The gene calls are TRBV6-6 and TRBJ1-2, with D perhaps matching TRBD1 (5 bases). CDR3 length equals 14 residues. CDR1 is MNHNY, CDR2 SVGAGI, per germline (reference sequence). Trimming removed 7 bases at V and 3 bases at J, with 15 bases between. CDR3 DNA sequence: TGTGCCAGCAACTATGCGGGGACGCACTATGGCTACACCTTC. It is translated as CASNYAGTHYGYTF.

The rearrangement links TRBV27 to TRBJ2-5; D is unclear. The germline V gene has CDR1 MNHEY and CDR2 SMNVEV (reference sequence). The CDR3 sequence is 15 residues long. V lost 6 bases, J lost 5 bases, and 19 bases lay in between. CDR3 nucleotide sequence: TGTGCCAGCAGCAACCACGCCGGAGTCATGGAGACCCAGTACTTC. Translated, it gives CASSNHAGVMETQYF.

This clone showed up many times. This chain uses TRBV7-2 with TRBJ2-5, with D possibly being TRBD2 (5 bases). Germline V lookup: CDR1 SGHTA, CDR2 FQGNSA. V lost 0 bases and J 4 bases, leaving 9 bases between the germline ends. CDR3 length: 14 amino acids. CDR3 nucleotides: TGTGCCAGCAGCTTAGCTGGGGAGCGAGAGACCCAGTACTTC. It is translated as CASSLAGERETQYF.

Only a few counts were recorded for this clone. The rearrangement links TRBV2 to TRBJ2-7; TRBD1 aligns across 8 bases. The CDR3 totals 12 residues. V lost 8 bases and J lost 5; bases outside the gene matches: 5. Germline V CDR1 and CDR2: SNHLY, FYNNEI. DNA of the CDR3: TGTGCCAGCTTAATGGACAGGGACGAGCAGTACTTC. Its translation: CASLMDRDEQYF.

This clone occurred a few times. Here the CDR3 reads CASRIGGAGVEQPQHF. For the CDR3, the DNA is TGTGCCAGCAGGATTGGGGGGGCTGGGGTGGAACAGCCCCAGCATTTT. The chain combines TRBV2 with TRBJ1-5; tentatively, D is TRBD1 (6 bases). This CDR3 has 16 amino acids. The ends were cut back, 6 bases at V and 7 bases at J, with 22 bases in the middle. Germline V CDR1 and CDR2: SNHLY, FYNNEI.

The chain has TRBV6-5 and TRBJ2-3; 10 nucleotides match TRBD2. The ends lost 6 bases at V and 3 bases at J; junction bases unmatched: 6. This CDR3 has 15 residues. Germline CDR1 reads MNHEY; CDR2 reads SVGAGI. The CDR3 nucleotides are TGTGCCAGCAGCCGTGCTAGCGGGAGAACAGATACGCAGTATTTT. This codes for CASSRASGRTDTQYF.